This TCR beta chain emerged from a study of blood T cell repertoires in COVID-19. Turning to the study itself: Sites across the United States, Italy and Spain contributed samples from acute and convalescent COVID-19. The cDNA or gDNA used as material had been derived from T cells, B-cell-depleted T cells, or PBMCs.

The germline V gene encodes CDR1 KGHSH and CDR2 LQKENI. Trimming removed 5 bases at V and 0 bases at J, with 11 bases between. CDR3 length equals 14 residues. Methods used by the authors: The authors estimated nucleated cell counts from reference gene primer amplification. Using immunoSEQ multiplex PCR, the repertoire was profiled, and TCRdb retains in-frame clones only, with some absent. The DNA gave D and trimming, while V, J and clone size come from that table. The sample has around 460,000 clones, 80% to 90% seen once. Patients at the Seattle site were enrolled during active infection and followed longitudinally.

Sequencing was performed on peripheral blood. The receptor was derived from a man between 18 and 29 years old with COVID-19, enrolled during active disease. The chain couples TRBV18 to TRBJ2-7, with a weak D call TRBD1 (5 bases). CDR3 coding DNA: TGTGCCAGCTCATCACAGGAGAGCTCCTACGAGCAGTACTTC. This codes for CASSSQESSYEQYF.